The 27 T cell receptor beta chains below all came from one sample that was sequenced in a study of response to subunit inactivated influenza vaccine. TCRdb itself ran the RT-PCR reads through MiXCR, one entry per CDR3 protein. This sample yields 540,000 or so distinct CDR3 sequences, of which 13% are seen a single time; around 14% belongs to the top ten. The input for sequencing was PBMCs from blood, taken 40 to 50 days after vaccination. The receptors originated from a man in his forties or fifties who received an inactivated influenza vaccine.

This clonotype has a count of ten or more. The rearrangement uses TRBV3-1 and TRBJ2-2; D not resolved. Looked up from germline, CDR1 is LGHDT and CDR2 is YNNKEL (reference sequence). V lost 1 base, J lost 8 bases, and 11 bases lay in between. The CDR3 contains 14 residues. The CDR3 DNA sequence: TGTGCCAGCAGCCAAGGGGCCACGTCGGGGGAGCTGTTTTTT. Translated: CASSQGATSGELFF.

The chain's CDR3 is CASSYSRLDPGTWYEQYF. CDR3 bases: TGTGCCAGCAGTTACTCGAGGTTGGATCCCGGGACCTGGTACGAGCAGTACTTC. The chain links TRBV6-5 to TRBJ2-7, with D tentatively TRBD1 or TRBD2 (5 bases each). V was pared by 0 bases and J by 4 bases, with 22 bases between. Germline assignment: CDR1 MNHEY and CDR2 SVGAGI. The CDR3 extends over 18 amino acids.

This clonotype was observed a handful of times. This rearrangement joins TRBV19 to TRBJ2-2; D is perhaps TRBD1 or TRBD2 (5 bases each). The CDR3 consists of 16 residues. CDR1 is LNHDA, CDR2 SQIVND, per germline (reference sequence). Trimming cost V 6 bases and J 5 bases, with 19 bases left between them. DNA for the CDR3: TGTGCCAGTAGCCGTCAACCGGGACCAAAGACCGGGGAGCTGTTTTTT. Translated: CASSRQPGPKTGELFF.

The gene calls are TRBV10-3 and TRBJ2-3; 7 nucleotides line up with TRBD2. V was clipped by 8 bases and J by 3 bases; unmatched bases: 5. Looked up from germline, CDR1 is ENHRY and CDR2 is SYGVKD. The CDR3 runs to 13 residues. The CDR3 DNA reads as TGTGCCATCGGGGGGGTCCTGACAGATACGCAGTATTTT. It codes for CAIGGVLTDTQYF.

The rearrangement links TRBV5-5 to TRBJ2-7; a weak D match, TRBD2 (6 bases). Germline V gene lookup returns CDR1 SGHKS and CDR2 YYEKEE (reference sequence). Trimming pared 0 bases from V and 2 bases from J, leaving 12 bases between. The CDR3 totals 15 residues. This chain's CDR3 is CASSLAVAVTYEQYF. The CDR3 DNA is TGTGCCAGCAGCTTGGCCGTAGCGGTAACCTACGAGCAGTACTTC.

The V gene is TRBV20-1, the J gene TRBJ2-2, with D unclear. The CDR3 loop spans 14 amino acids. Trimming took off 3 bases at V and 0 bases at J, with 8 bases between the two ends. From germline, CDR1 is DFQATT and CDR2 SNEGSKA (reference sequence). CDR3 region: CSARVGANTGELFF. The CDR3 bases are TGCAGTGCTAGGGTGGGCGCGAACACCGGGGAGCTGTTTTTT.

The rearrangement uses TRBV20-1 and TRBJ2-7; D tentatively reads TRBD1 or TRBD2 (6 bases each). This CDR3 has 14 amino acids. The germline CDR1 and CDR2 sequences are DFQATT and SNEGSKA (reference sequence). V was pared by 5 bases and J by 3 bases, with 17 bases between. In DNA, the CDR3 is TGCAGTGCTGGAGGGACAACAGTTTACTACGAGCAGTACTTC. This gives the protein CSAGGTTVYYEQYF.

There are a few counts of this clonotype. The V and J genes are TRBV20-1 and TRBJ1-6; tentative D call: TRBD1 (5 bases). The CDR3 has 15 amino acids. In germline, CDR1 is DFQATT, CDR2 SNEGSKA (reference sequence). Trimming took 0 bases from V and 7 from J, leaving 13 bases between them. The CDR3 here is CSARDGAGSNSPLHF. CDR3 nucleotides: TGCAGTGCTAGAGATGGTGCAGGGAGCAATTCACCCCTCCACTTT.

The chain uses TRBV27 and TRBJ2-1; 8 bases are shared with TRBD2. The CDR3 extends over 15 amino acids. Losses at the gene ends were 8 bases for V and 7 bases for J; bases not matched to a gene: 13. Germline CDR1 and CDR2: MNHEY and SMNVEV (reference sequence). The CDR3 DNA reads TGTGCCAGCGGAACCCTCGGGGGGGCCGGTAATGAGCAGTTCTTC. This translates into CASGTLGGAGNEQFF.

The CDR3 here is CASRDPRGGYEQYF. The CDR3 coding sequence is TGTGCCAGCAGAGACCCCCGGGGCGGATACGAGCAGTACTTC. The chain joins TRBV6-1 to TRBJ2-7; the D gene could be TRBD1 or TRBD2 (5 bases each). Germline V gives CDR1 MNHNS, CDR2 SASEGT. CDR3 length: 14 amino acids. Trimming left V 6 bases short and J 4 bases short, with 16 bases between.

A few counts support this clonotype. The gene calls are TRBV10-3 and TRBJ2-5; D is ambiguous. The CDR3 has 14 amino acids. CDR1 is ENHRY and CDR2 is SYGVKD in the germline V gene. V was pared by 0 bases and J by 7 bases, with 12 bases between. The CDR3 region has the DNA TGTGCCATCAGTGAGTCGGGAAACCCATGGACCCAGTACTTC. Its protein product is CAISESGNPWTQYF.

This clonotype came up a few times. The rearrangement links TRBV5-5 to TRBJ2-5; D possibly corresponds to TRBD1 (6 bases). The ends were cut back, 7 bases at V and 0 bases at J, with 19 bases in the middle. The CDR3 has 16 amino acids. Germline values: CDR1 SGHKS, CDR2 YYEKEE (reference sequence). The CDR3 DNA is TGTGCCAGCTTCGATTTAACGAGGGGGTACCAAGAGACCCAGTACTTC. Translating gives CASFDLTRGYQETQYF. The full variable domain, completed using reference TRBV5-5 and TRBJ2-5, is DAGVTQSPTHLIKTRGQQVTLRCSPISGHKSVSWYQQVLGQGPQFIFQYYEKEERGRGNFPDRFSARQFPNYSSELNVNALLLGDSALYLCASFDLTRGYQETQYFGPGTRLLVL.

The chain combines TRBV28 with TRBJ2-3; 13 positions match TRBD2. Trimming removed 2 bases from V and 0 bases from J; junction bases left unmatched: 20. Germline assignment: CDR1 MDHEN and CDR2 SYDVKM. This CDR3 has 23 amino acids. The CDR3 sequence: CASSLRVWAMGLAGTSSTDTQYF. The CDR3 DNA reads as TGTGCCAGCAGTTTAAGAGTTTGGGCCATGGGACTAGCGGGAACCTCTAGCACAGATACGCAGTATTTT.

This clonotype was found a few times. The chain uses TRBV7-3 and TRBJ2-7; no firm D call. The length of the CDR3 is 13 residues. Germline V gene sequence: CDR1 SGHTA, CDR2 FQGTGA. V lost 5 bases to trimming and J lost 7 bases, with 15 bases between them. The CDR3 coding sequence is TGTGCCAGCAGCCGAGCCAGGAACGGGGAGCAGTACTTC. Protein: CASSRARNGEQYF.

This clonotype was counted only a few times. The chain uses TRBV20-1 and TRBJ1-1; 8 bases line up with TRBD1. From germline, CDR1 is DFQATT and CDR2 SNEGSKA (reference sequence). Trimming at V came to 5 bases and at J to 0 bases, leaving 11 bases not matched to a gene. The CDR3 has 16 amino acids. CDR3: CSASRTGRAVNTEAFF. The CDR3 DNA is TGCAGTGCTTCCCGGACAGGGAGGGCAGTGAACACTGAAGCTTTCTTT.

The chain combines TRBV2 with TRBJ2-1, with D hard to call. This CDR3 has 12 amino acids. Trimming left V 6 bases short and J 8 bases short, with 11 bases between. Per the germline V gene, CDR1 is SNHLY and CDR2 is FYNNEI. CDR3 amino acids: CASRPVAHEQFF. The CDR3 DNA is TGTGCCAGCAGGCCAGTAGCCCATGAGCAGTTCTTC.

The rearrangement uses TRBV5-4 and TRBJ2-1; 13 nucleotides line up with TRBD2. The germline CDR1 and CDR2 sequences are SGHNT and YYREEE (reference sequence). With 3 bases clipped from V and 7 bases from J, the junction kept 4 bases outside the gene matches. The CDR3 consists of 15 residues. The CDR3 bases are TGTGCCAGCAGCTCGGAACTAGCGGGGGGGAATGAGCAGTTCTTC. It encodes CASSSELAGGNEQFF.

The chain carries TRBV20-1 and TRBJ2-5; D remains ambiguous. The CDR3 runs to 13 residues. Germline values: CDR1 DFQATT, CDR2 SNEGSKA (reference sequence). V lost 6 bases to trimming and J lost 2 bases, with 13 bases between them. In nucleotides, the CDR3 is TGCAGTGCGCCGTTTGTTATTCAAGAGACCCAGTACTTC. Its translation is CSAPFVIQETQYF.

This clonotype has just a few counts. This chain joins TRBV20-1 and TRBJ2-7; no reliable D call. Looked up from germline, CDR1 is DFQATT and CDR2 is SNEGSKA (reference sequence). The CDR3 runs to 16 residues. Deletions cut 6 bases from V and 0 bases from J, with 21 bases between. CDR3 residues: CSALFFGDLSSYEQYF. The CDR3 nucleotides read TGCAGTGCCCTCTTCTTTGGCGACCTAAGCTCCTACGAGCAGTACTTC.

The chain has TRBV15 and TRBJ2-5; D could derive from TRBD1 or TRBD2 (6 bases each). The CDR3 is made up of 14 amino acids. The V gene lost 0 bases and the J gene lost 5 bases, with 10 bases spanning the gap. Germline V CDR1 and CDR2: LNHNV, YYDKDF (reference sequence). In DNA form, the CDR3 reads TGTGCCACCAGCAGAGATCGGGGGCCGGAGACCCAGTACTTC. It is translated as CATSRDRGPETQYF.

A few counts support this clonotype. The chain uses TRBV10-2 and TRBJ2-2; the D is unclear. The length of the CDR3 is 16 residues. CDR1 is WSHSY, CDR2 SAAADI, per germline. V lost 3 bases, J lost 0 bases, and 11 bases lay in between. DNA for the CDR3: TGCGCCAGCAGTGATCCAGCCGGTGCGAACACCGGGGAGCTGTTTTTT. Protein: CASSDPAGANTGELFF.

At least ten counts were recorded for this clonotype. The chain has TRBV20-1 and TRBJ2-5, with TRBD2 matching over 10 bases. Germline V gene sequence: CDR1 DFQATT, CDR2 SNEGSKA (reference sequence). The V gene end was trimmed by 6 bases and the J gene end by 5 bases; junction bases not matched to a gene: 9. The CDR3 is made up of 14 amino acids. The CDR3 coding sequence is TGCAGTGCAACCAAGCGGGAGGGCCGCGAGACCCAGTACTTC. Encoded protein: CSATKREGRETQYF.

This clonotype was counted between two and nine times. The chain recombines TRBV20-1 with TRBJ2-3; 10 bases line up with TRBD2. CDR3 size: 17 residues. CDR1 and CDR2 (germline): DFQATT, SNEGSKA (reference sequence). Unmatched junction bases numbered 9, after V lost 0 bases and J lost 3 bases. CDR3 protein: CSARDLAGALGTDTQYF. As DNA, the CDR3 is TGCAGTGCTAGAGATCTAGCGGGGGCCCTAGGGACAGATACGCAGTATTTT.

The chain has TRBV5-1 and TRBJ2-7, with D tentatively TRBD1 or TRBD2 (6 bases each). Trimming stripped 2 bases from V and 5 bases from J, with 11 bases between. CDR1 and CDR2 from the germline V gene are SGHRS and YFSETQ. The CDR3 has 13 residues. CDR3 protein: CASSFPGADEQYF. CDR3 sequence (DNA): TGCGCCAGCAGCTTCCCGGGGGCCGACGAGCAGTACTTC. The whole variable domain, filled in from reference TRBV5-1 and TRBJ2-7, reads KAGVTQTPRYLIKTRGQQVTLSCSPISGHRSVSWYQQTPGQGLQFLFEYFSETQRNKGNFPGRFSGRQFSNSRSEMNVSTLELGDSALYLCASSFPGADEQYFGPGTRLTVT.

This clonotype has at least ten counts. CDR3 sequence (DNA): TGTGCCAGCAGCGTAGGGGTCGGTTCACCCCTCCACTTT. This gives the protein CASSVGVGSPLHF. V is TRBV9 and J is TRBJ1-6; unclear D gene. CDR3 length equals 13 residues. The germline V and J ends were trimmed by 0 bases and 9 bases, with 7 bases remaining between them. Germline lookup yields CDR1 SGDLS and CDR2 YYNGEE.

This clonotype was counted only a few times. The chain links TRBV10-3 to TRBJ2-1; 11 positions match TRBD2. V trimming: 0 bases; J trimming: 3 bases; junction bases outside the gene matches: 1. Per the germline V gene, CDR1 is ENHRY and CDR2 is SYGVKD. The CDR3 is 16 residues long. CDR3: CAISESTSGIYNEQFF. CDR3 nucleotides: TGTGCCATCAGTGAGTCGACTAGCGGGATCTACAATGAGCAGTTCTTC.

This clonotype was seen more than once but under ten times. The chain has TRBV20-1 and TRBJ2-5, with D possibly matching TRBD1 (6 bases). Trimming stripped 6 bases from V and 1 base from J, with 15 bases between. The germline CDR1 and CDR2 sequences are DFQATT and SNEGSKA (reference sequence). The CDR3 is 14 amino acids. CDR3 sequence (DNA): TGCAGTGCCAGAAGACAGGCCGCCCAAGAGACCCAGTACTTC. Its translation: CSARRQAAQETQYF.